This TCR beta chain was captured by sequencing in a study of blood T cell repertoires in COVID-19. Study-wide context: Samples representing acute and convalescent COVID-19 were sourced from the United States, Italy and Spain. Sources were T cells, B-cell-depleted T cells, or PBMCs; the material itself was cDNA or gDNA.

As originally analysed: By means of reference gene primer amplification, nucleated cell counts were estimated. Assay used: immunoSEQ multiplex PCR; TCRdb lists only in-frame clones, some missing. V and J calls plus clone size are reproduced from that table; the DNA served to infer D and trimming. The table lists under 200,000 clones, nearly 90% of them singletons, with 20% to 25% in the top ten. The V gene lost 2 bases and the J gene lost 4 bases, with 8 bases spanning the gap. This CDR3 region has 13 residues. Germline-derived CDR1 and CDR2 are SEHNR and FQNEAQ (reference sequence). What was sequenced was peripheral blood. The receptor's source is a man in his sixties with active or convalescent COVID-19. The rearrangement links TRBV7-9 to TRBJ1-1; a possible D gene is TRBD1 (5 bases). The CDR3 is CASSLYGGTEAFF. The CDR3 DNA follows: TGTGCCAGCAGCTTATACGGGGGCACTGAAGCTTTCTTT.